The next 25 T cell receptor beta chains were all read from a single sample in a study of blood T cell repertoires in COVID-19 (dated by TCRdb to between 2020 and 2021). The library relied on the immunoSEQ multiplex PCR assay. TCRdb carries this immuneACCESS record with in-frame sequences only. Its versions omit some clonotypes, under half of them owing to an unresolved V gene in the studies checked, with the rest unexplained. Across this sample there are tens of thousands of clones, with roughly 88% seen only once. The ten biggest clones cover approximately 7.7% of the sample. Sample: peripheral blood. These receptors were collected from a human donor in a cohort sampled during active COVID-19.

The J gene is TRBJ2-5, the V gene TRBV5-8; 9 positions match TRBD1. J lost 1 base, V lost 4 bases, and 2 bases had no gene match. Germline V gene lookup returns CDR1 SGHTS and CDR2 YDEGEE. CDR3 length: 14 amino acids. The CDR3: CASSGQGSQETQYF. The CDR3 DNA is TGTGCCAGCAGCGGACAGGGGTCCCAAGAGACCCAGTACTTC.

V gene TRBV5-6 combines with J gene TRBJ1-1; weak D call: TRBD1 (6 bases). The CDR3 is made up of 16 amino acids. Germline CDR1 SGHDT, CDR2 YYEEEE. Trimming shortened V by 2 bases and J by 1 base, and 15 bases separated the two germline ends. CDR3 sequence reads: CASSFVPGVPNTEAFF. The CDR3 region has the DNA TGTGCCAGCAGCTTCGTCCCAGGGGTCCCGAACACTGAAGCTTTCTTT.

This rearrangement joins TRBV6-1 to TRBJ2-5, with 14 positions matching TRBD2. The CDR3 loop spans 19 amino acids. CDR1 and CDR2 from the germline V gene are MNHNS and SASEGT. Trimming removed 4 bases from V and 4 bases from J; junction bases left unmatched: 14. The CDR3 spells CASSVSAGLAGVRAETQYF. The CDR3 DNA reads TGTGCCAGCAGTGTTTCGGCGGGACTAGCGGGAGTTCGGGCAGAGACCCAGTACTTC.

In its sample, this clone was seen once. The V and J genes are TRBV18 and TRBJ2-1, with 9 bases matching TRBD2. CDR3 length: 16 residues. The V segment lost 3 bases and the J segment 10 bases; nucleotides outside the gene matches: 13. CDR1 KGHSH and CDR2 LQKENI come from the germline V gene. CDR3 sequence (DNA): TGTGCCAGCTCACCCGTTTCGGCGGGAGGGCCAATAGAGCAGTTCTTC. The encoded protein is CASSPVSAGGPIEQFF. Using reference TRBV18 and TRBJ2-1 for the parts outside the CDR3, the full variable domain is NAGVMQNPRHLVRRRGQEARLRCSPMKGHSHVYWYRQLPEEGLKFMVYLQKENIIDESGMPKERFSAEFPKEGPSILRIQQVVRGDSAAYFCASSPVSAGGPIEQFFGPGTRLTVL.

This sequence joins TRBV30 and TRBJ1-5; perhaps TRBD1 as D (5 bases). V lost 2 bases and J lost 3, with 17 bases in between. In germline, CDR1 is GTSNPN, CDR2 SVGIG (reference sequence). CDR3 length equals 16 residues. CDR3 amino acids: CAWSPAGRWNNQPQHF. The CDR3 DNA reads as TGTGCCTGGAGTCCTGCAGGGCGGTGGAACAATCAGCCCCAGCATTTT.

The chain links TRBV19 to TRBJ2-2; D possibly corresponds to TRBD2 (6 bases). CDR1 and CDR2 (germline): LNHDA, SQIVND (reference sequence). The V and J ends lost 9 bases and 1 base respectively, with 15 bases between them. This CDR3 region has 15 residues. The CDR3 sequence is CASSLGTWNTGELFF. CDR3 nucleotide sequence: TGTGCCAGCTCTTTGGGGACTTGGAACACCGGGGAGCTGTTTTTT.

This chain links TRBV15 with TRBJ2-1; 9 bases align to TRBD1. V lost 1 base, J lost 6 bases, and 4 bases stayed unmatched. CDR3 length: 15 residues. Germline lookup yields CDR1 LNHNV and CDR2 YYDKDF (reference sequence). The CDR3: CATSRGPTGGNEQFF. CDR3 sequence (DNA): TGTGCCACCAGCAGAGGGCCGACAGGGGGCAATGAGCAGTTCTTC.

V gene TRBV7-2 combines with J gene TRBJ2-1; 10 positions agree with TRBD2. CDR3 length: 15 amino acids. Germline trimming cut 11 bases from V and 4 bases from J; bases unmatched to any gene: 11. Germline V lookup: CDR1 SGHTA, CDR2 FQGNSA. This CDR3 is CAVGSGLAFYNEQFF. In nucleotides, the CDR3 is TGTGCCGTTGGATCGGGACTAGCGTTTTACAATGAGCAGTTCTTC.

The V and J genes are TRBV7-2 and TRBJ2-1, with D tentatively TRBD1 (6 bases). The germline gives CDR1 SGHTA, CDR2 FQGNSA. V was cut by 5 bases and J by 0 bases, with 11 bases left in between. The CDR3 length is 15 residues. CDR3 region: CASSPPGVSYNEQFF. The CDR3 coding sequence is TGTGCCAGCAGCCCCCCAGGGGTCTCCTACAATGAGCAGTTCTTC. Supplemented by reference TRBV7-2 and TRBJ2-1, the full variable domain reads GAGVSQSPSNKVTEKGKDVELRCDPISGHTALYWYRQSLGQGLEFLIYFQGNSAPDKSGLPSDRFSAERTGGSVSTLTIQRTQQEDSAVYLCASSPPGVSYNEQFFGPGTRLTVL.

The chain uses TRBV5-1 and TRBJ1-1; no clear D. The CDR3 runs to 13 residues. V lost 2 bases and J lost 0, with 5 bases in between. CDR1 and CDR2 from the germline V gene are SGHRS and YFSETQ. The CDR3, as DNA: TGCGCCAGCAGCTTAGAGGTGAACACTGAAGCTTTCTTT. This codes for CASSLEVNTEAFF.

DNA for the CDR3: TGTGCCAGTAGTTCCCTCCCGGGACTAGCGACAGATACGCAGTATTTT. This translates into CASSSLPGLATDTQYF. The V call is TRBV19, the J call TRBJ2-3; 10 nucleotides agree with TRBD2. This CDR3 contains 16 residues. Germline V CDR1 and CDR2: LNHDA, SQIVND (reference sequence). J was trimmed by 3 bases and V by 5 bases; bases with no gene match: 8.

The chain recombines TRBV6-6 with TRBJ2-1; 8 nucleotides align to TRBD1. This CDR3 has 17 amino acids. Germline values: CDR1 MNHNY, CDR2 SVGAGI (reference sequence). V dropped 5 bases and J dropped 0; count of bases not matched to a gene: 9. The CDR3 here is CASSHRTGSGSYNEQFF. DNA of the CDR3: TGTGCCAGCAGTCACCGGACAGGGAGCGGCTCCTACAATGAGCAGTTCTTC.

The DNA for the CDR3 is TGTGCCTGGAGTGAAGAAGCGGGAGGGCCAGGGCAGTACTTC. Protein product: CAWSEEAGGPGQYF. This chain links TRBV30 with TRBJ2-7; 10 bases map to TRBD2. This CDR3 has 14 amino acids. Trimming removed 1 base from V and 9 bases from J; junction bases left unmatched: 9. Germline V gene sequence: CDR1 GTSNPN, CDR2 SVGIG (reference sequence).

The chain uses TRBV30 and TRBJ1-5; 9 bases fit TRBD1. V lost 1 base to trimming and J lost 2 bases; unmatched junction nucleotides: 0. The CDR3 sequence is 14 residues long. The V gene's germline CDR1 is GTSNPN and CDR2 SVGIG (reference sequence). CDR3 region: CAWSGTGGNQPQHF. For the CDR3, the DNA is TGTGCCTGGAGTGGGACAGGGGGCAATCAGCCCCAGCATTTT.

The gene calls are TRBV7-6 and TRBJ2-7; 7 bases are shared with TRBD1. After removal of 5 bases from V and 0 bases from J, the junction contained 10 bases not matched to a gene. There are 16 residues in the CDR3. In germline, CDR1 is SGHVS, CDR2 FNYEAQ. DNA for the CDR3: TGTGCCAGCAGCCTCAACAGGGGAGAATACTCCTACGAGCAGTACTTC. It specifies CASSLNRGEYSYEQYF.

This clone was seen just once. This chain uses TRBV2 with TRBJ2-2, with 10 bases aligning to TRBD2. The germline V gene encodes CDR1 SNHLY and CDR2 FYNNEI. CDR3 size: 15 residues. Trimming at V came to 3 bases and at J to 5 bases, leaving 3 bases not matched to a gene. In nucleotides, the CDR3 is TGTGCCAGCAGTGATAAACTAGCGGGAACCGGGGAGCTGTTTTTT. It specifies CASSDKLAGTGELFF. The variable domain in full, completed from reference TRBV2 and TRBJ2-2, reads EPEVTQTPSHQVTQMGQEVILRCVPISNHLYFYWYRQILGQKVEFLVSFYNNEISEKSEIFDDQFSVERPDGSNFTLKIRSTKLEDSAMYFCASSDKLAGTGELFFGEGSRLTVL.

The J gene is TRBJ2-3, the V gene TRBV23-1; D possibly corresponds to TRBD2 (5 bases). TRBV23-1 is assigned to the ORF class and has an uncertain function. Trimming pared 2 bases from V and 8 bases from J, leaving 14 bases between. This CDR3 is built from 14 residues. DNA for the CDR3: TGCGCCAGCAGTCAAGGGGAGCACTTTGCTACGCAGTATTTT. Amino acids: CASSQGEHFATQYF.

J is TRBJ2-3 and V is TRBV6-4; 11 bases agree with TRBD1. The CDR3 sequence is 15 residues long. Germline V gene sequence: CDR1 MRHNA, CDR2 SNTAGT. Trimming cost V 6 bases and J 3 bases; bases outside gene matches: 5. CDR3 loop: CASSRGQGATDTQYF. DNA of the CDR3: TGTGCCAGCAGCCGCGGACAGGGGGCTACAGATACGCAGTATTTT.

The rearrangement joins TRBV19 to TRBJ2-1, with TRBD1 matching 11 bases. The germline V gene encodes CDR1 LNHDA and CDR2 SQIVND (reference sequence). V lost 3 bases to trimming and J lost 3 bases; unmatched junction nucleotides: 13. The CDR3 is 19 amino acids. Here the CDR3 reads CASSIRPGQGAFYYNEQFF. The CDR3 bases are TGTGCCAGTAGTATTAGGCCCGGACAGGGGGCTTTTTACTACAATGAGCAGTTCTTC.

The rearrangement uses TRBV9 and TRBJ2-4, with TRBD1 matching over 8 bases. Trimming removed 0 bases from V and 0 bases from J; junction bases left unmatched: 14. The length of the CDR3 is 20 residues. Germline V gene lookup returns CDR1 SGDLS and CDR2 YYNGEE. Here the CDR3 DNA reads TGTGCCAGCAGCGTAGGGGTCCCGGGACAGGCGGATTTAGCCAAAAACATTCAGTACTTC. Translating gives CASSVGVPGQADLAKNIQYF.

This clone was seen a handful of times. The rearrangement joins TRBV5-1 to TRBJ1-1; D ambiguous. Between the trimmed V and J ends, which lost 4 bases and 1 base, there was a span of 8 bases. The CDR3 length is 13 residues. Germline V gives CDR1 SGHRS, CDR2 YFSETQ. The DNA for the CDR3 is TGCGCCAGCAGCGTTGACTGGAACACTGAAGCTTTCTTT. Its translation is CASSVDWNTEAFF.

The V and J genes are TRBV5-1 and TRBJ2-1, with 8 bases matching TRBD2. Germline CDR1 and CDR2: SGHRS and YFSETQ. V lost 0 bases and J lost 5; bases outside the gene matches: 1. The CDR3 runs 14 residues. CDR3 DNA sequence: TGCGCCAGCAGCTTGGTTAGCGGGAACAATGAGCAGTTCTTC. Protein product: CASSLVSGNNEQFF.

V gene TRBV9 combines with J gene TRBJ2-1, with a weak D call TRBD2 (6 bases). Germline lookup yields CDR1 SGDLS and CDR2 YYNGEE. This CDR3 is 15 amino acids long. Trimming cost V 0 bases and J 7 bases, with 14 bases left between them. CDR3 residues: CASSVVSGGGNEQFF. For the CDR3, the DNA is TGTGCCAGCAGCGTAGTAAGCGGAGGAGGGAATGAGCAGTTCTTC.

The CDR3 coding sequence is TGTGCCAGCCGATCTAGCTACGAGCAGTACTTC. This gives the protein CASRSSYEQYF. The chain combines TRBV10-3 with TRBJ2-7, with D uncertain. Trimming removed 10 bases from V and 3 bases from J, with 10 bases in between. The CDR3 covers 11 residues. Looked up from germline, CDR1 is ENHRY and CDR2 is SYGVKD.

V and J are TRBV29-1 and TRBJ2-5; D gene ambiguous. CDR1 is SQVTM, CDR2 ANQGSEA, per germline. Trimming left V 8 bases short and J 5 bases short, with 18 bases between. This CDR3 spans 13 amino acids. The CDR3 bases are TGCAGCCCCTCAAGCTTTCCACGGGAGACCCAGTACTTC. As protein: CSPSSFPRETQYF. The full variable domain, completed using reference TRBV29-1 and TRBJ2-5, is SAVISQKPSRDICQRGTSLTIQCQVDSQVTMMFWYRQQPGQSLTLIATANQGSEATYESGFVIDKFPISRPNLTFSTLTVSNMSPEDSSIYLCSPSSFPRETQYFGPGTRLLVL.